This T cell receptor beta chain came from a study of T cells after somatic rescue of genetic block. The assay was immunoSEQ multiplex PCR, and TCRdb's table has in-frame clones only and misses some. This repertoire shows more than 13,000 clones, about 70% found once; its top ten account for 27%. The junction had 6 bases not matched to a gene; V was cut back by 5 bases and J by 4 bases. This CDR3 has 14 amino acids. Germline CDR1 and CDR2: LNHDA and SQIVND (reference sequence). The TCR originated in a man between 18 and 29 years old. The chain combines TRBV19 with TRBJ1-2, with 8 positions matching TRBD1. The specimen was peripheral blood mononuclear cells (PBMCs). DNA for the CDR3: TGTGCCAGTAGTCGTGGACAGGGCTCCTATGGCTACACCTTC. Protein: CASSRGQGSYGYTF.